This entry features one T cell receptor beta chain sequence. Its antigen remains unidentified. This sample was included in a study of cytomegalovirus exposure and HLA in healthy donors. Per the germline V gene, CDR1 is MDHEN and CDR2 is SYDVKM. Trimming took 2 bases from V and 3 from J; bases not matched to a gene: 8. The CDR3 length is 17 residues. The donors formed part of the roughly 110-subject validation cohort, distinct from the approximately 670-subject first cohort. The data were produced by immunoSEQ multiplex PCR, yet TCRdb's version contains in-frame clones alone and is incomplete. The sample contains roughly 100,000 clones, around 86% of which appear only once. Study results and limitations: A later analysis found first-cohort TCR clusters tended to co-occur in the approximately 120 validation repertoires. Confirmation was obtained in vitro that a few CMV-associated chains are specific for CMV antigens.

The sequenced sample was PBMCs. The V call is TRBV28, the J call TRBJ2-4; TRBD2 matches 9 bases. The receptor was isolated from a woman in her late teens or twenties in good health and CMV-seropositive. Here the CDR3 reads CASSLGSGRWGKNIQYF. DNA for the CDR3: TGTGCCAGCAGTTTAGGTAGCGGGAGATGGGGCAAAAACATTCAGTACTTC.